This TCR beta chain was obtained from a study of technical replicates of blood from a few donors. Germline V CDR1 and CDR2: DFQATT, SNEGSKA (reference sequence). V was cut by 4 bases and J by 5 bases, with 5 bases left in between. The CDR3 consists of 11 residues. TCRdb's copy holds only in-frame clones and misses some; the assay was immunoSEQ multiplex PCR. The repertoire holds under 75,000 clones, roughly 94% seen once, with roughly 0.37% in the top ten. Sequencing input: T cells isolated from PBMCs. The chain employs TRBV20-1 and TRBJ1-4; tentative D call: TRBD1 (5 bases). This TCR was recovered from a human donor in good health. This CDR3 reads CSAKGNEKLFF. The CDR3 region has the DNA TGCAGTGCTAAGGGGAATGAAAAACTGTTTTTT.